This is a list of T cell receptor beta chains from one sample in a study of T cell responses to AZD1222 COVID-19 vaccine. Clones were read by immunoSEQ multiplex PCR, and TCRdb kept only the in-frame ones, dropping some. The table records roughly 140,000 clones, roughly 88% of them present only once. The sample in question was peripheral blood, obtained on day 0 of MenACWY control vaccination. The receptors were gathered from an adult in good health. Both conserved end residues are part of each CDR3. A D gene is named only where the DNA matches it firmly. Size values are once, few and many counts, or a class for expanded clones, and some rows have none.

>TRBJ1-1|TRBV6-5|NA|NA
CASSLTNTEAFF
TGTGCCAGCAGCCTAACGAACACTGAAGCTTTCTTT
>TRBJ2-5|TRBV9|NA|NA
CASSARWGSGTQYF
TGTGCCAGCAGTGCTCGATGGGGGAGCGGGACCCAGTACTTC
>TRBJ1-2|TRBV28|NA|NA
CASSLPRGYGYTF
TGTGCCAGCAGTTTACCTAGGGGCTATGGCTACACCTTC
>TRBJ2-2|TRBV5-1|NA|NA
CASSHYSLGSTGELFF
TGCGCCAGCAGCCATTACAGCCTCGGTAGCACCGGGGAGCTGTTTTTT
>TRBJ1-6|TRBV2|NA|NA
CASSEGYYNSPLHF
TGTGCCAGCAGTGAAGGGTACTATAATTCACCCCTCCACTTT
>TRBJ1-1|TRBV19|NA|NA
CASSRGPNTEAFF
TGTGCCAGTAGTCGGGGCCCGAACACTGAAGCTTTCTTT
>TRBJ2-6|TRBV7-9|NA|TRBD1
CASSSFGQGGISGANVLTF
TGTGCCAGCAGCTCGTTCGGACAGGGGGGAATTTCTGGGGCCAACGTCCTGACTTTC
>TRBJ1-5|TRBV27|NA|NA
CASSLKGSNQPQHF
TGTGCCAGCAGTTTAAAGGGGAGCAATCAGCCCCAGCATTTT
>TRBJ1-6|TRBV9|NA|TRBD1
CASSDFRQGYNSPLHF
TGTGCCAGCAGCGATTTCAGACAGGGTTATAATTCACCCCTCCACTTT
>TRBJ1-1|TRBV7-9|few|NA
CASSSLRGGPEAFF
TGTGCCAGCAGCTCCCTGAGGGGGGGGCCTGAAGCTTTCTTT
>TRBJ2-7|TRBV6-6|NA|TRBD1
CASTGGTGMREQYF
TGTGCCAGCACAGGGGGGACAGGCATGAGGGAGCAGTACTTC
>TRBJ1-1|TRBV6-5|NA|NA
CASSYSGPGNTEAFF
TGTGCCAGCAGTTACTCTGGCCCAGGGAACACTGAAGCTTTCTTT
>TRBJ1-3|TRBV9|NA|NA
CASSVEGGGGNTIYF
TGTGCCAGCAGCGTCGAGGGGGGAGGTGGAAACACCATATATTTT
>TRBJ1-2|TRBV10-3|NA|NA
CAISEQGEVDGYTF
TGTGCCATCAGTGAACAGGGTGAAGTTGATGGCTACACCTTC
>TRBJ2-1|TRBV7-9|NA|NA
CASSSGTVIYEQFF
TGTGCCAGCAGCTCCGGGACTGTTATTTATGAGCAGTTCTTC
>TRBJ1-5|TRBV6-2/TRBV6-3|NA|NA
CASSYQSNQPQHF
TGTGCCAGCAGTTATCAAAGCAATCAGCCCCAGCATTTT
>TRBJ2-2|TRBV12-5|NA|NA
CASGLVEFTGELFF
TGTGCTAGTGGTTTGGTAGAATTCACCGGGGAGCTGTTTTTT
>TRBJ1-1|TRBV2|NA|NA
CASTSTGNTEAFF
TGTGCCAGCACCTCGACAGGTAACACTGAAGCTTTCTTT
>TRBJ2-6|TRBV18|NA|TRBD1
CASSLDRVGANVLTF
TGTGCCAGCTCACTCGACAGGGTCGGGGCCAACGTCCTGACTTTC
>TRBJ1-2|TRBV18|NA|NA
CASSRGTHNVLNYGYTF
TGTGCCAGCTCTCGGGGGACACACAACGTCTTGAACTATGGCTACACCTTC
>TRBJ1-1|TRBV30|NA|TRBD1
CAWRATGLLSRTEAFF
TGTGCCTGGAGGGCGACAGGGCTTCTTTCAAGGACTGAAGCTTTCTTT
>TRBJ1-1|TRBV5-1|NA|NA
CASSPGPNTEAFF
TGCGCCAGCAGCCCAGGGCCGAACACTGAAGCTTTCTTT
>TRBJ2-2|TRBV12-3/TRBV12-4|NA|NA
CASRRRDTGELFF
TGTGCCAGCAGGAGGAGGGACACCGGGGAGCTGTTTTTT